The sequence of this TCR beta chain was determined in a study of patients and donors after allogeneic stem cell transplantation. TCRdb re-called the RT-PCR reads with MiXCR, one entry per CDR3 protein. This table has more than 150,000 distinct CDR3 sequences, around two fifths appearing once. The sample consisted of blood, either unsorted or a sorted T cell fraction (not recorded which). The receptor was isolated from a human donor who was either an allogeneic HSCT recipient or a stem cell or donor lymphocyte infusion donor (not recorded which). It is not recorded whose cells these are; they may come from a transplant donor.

This CDR3 is CASTGTGGLPQHF. CDR3 nucleotides: TGTGCCAGCACTGGGACAGGCGGGTTGCCCCAGCATTTT. The chain couples TRBV28 to TRBJ1-5, with TRBD1 matching 8 bases. CDR3 size: 13 residues. V was clipped by 7 bases and J by 9 bases; unmatched bases: 8. Looked up from germline, CDR1 is MDHEN and CDR2 is SYDVKM.